Below are 9 T cell receptor beta chains sequenced from a single sample in a study of blood T cell repertoires in COVID-19. Sequencing used immunoSEQ multiplex PCR; TCRdb keeps in-frame clones, though not all of them. The sample has about 170,000 clones; about 74% are singletons. Sequenced sample: peripheral blood. All receptors derive from a woman older than 75 with acute or convalescent COVID-19.

This clone has just one count. The J gene is TRBJ2-1, the V gene TRBV9; possible D gene TRBD2, 7 bases. The length of the CDR3 is 15 residues. With 0 bases removed from V and 6 bases from J, the gap between germline ends came to 13 bases. CDR1 is SGDLS, CDR2 YYNGEE, per germline. For the CDR3, the DNA is TGTGCCAGCAGCGTAGCGGGGGGCGCGGGCAATGAGCAGTTCTTC. It is translated as CASSVAGGAGNEQFF. The full variable domain, in which reference TRBV9 and TRBJ2-1 provide the parts outside the CDR3, is DSGVTQTPKHLITATGQRVTLRCSPRSGDLSVYWYQQSLDQGLQFLIQYYNGEERAKGNILERFSAQQFPDLHSELNLSSLELGDSALYFCASSVAGGAGNEQFFGPGTRLTVL.

The chain links TRBV30 to TRBJ2-1; 8 bases match TRBD2. From germline, CDR1 is GTSNPN and CDR2 SVGIG (reference sequence). V lost 4 bases to trimming and J lost 15 bases; unmatched junction nucleotides: 11. CDR3 size: 12 residues. The CDR3 reads CAWTSGRPGTFF. CDR3 coding DNA: TGTGCCTGGACTAGCGGGCGCCCGGGCACGTTCTTC.

The rearrangement links TRBV28 to TRBJ2-5; possibly TRBD2 for D (5 bases). Per germline, CDR1 MDHEN and CDR2 SYDVKM. V gave up 4 bases and J gave up 0 bases, with 12 bases separating them. This CDR3 region has 15 residues. The CDR3 nucleotides are TGTGCCAGCAGTTCAACGAGGAGGTACCAAGAGACCCAGTACTTC. This translates into CASSSTRRYQETQYF.

This clone was seen a few times. This chain connects TRBV9 to TRBJ2-1; possible D gene TRBD1, 6 bases. V lost 0 bases, J lost 4 bases, and 11 bases lay in between. Per the germline V gene, CDR1 is SGDLS and CDR2 is YYNGEE. This CDR3 contains 15 residues. The CDR3 nucleotides are TGTGCCAGCAGCGTAGCGGGGACACGGTACAATGAGCAGTTCTTC. It is translated as CASSVAGTRYNEQFF.

The sample holds a few counts of this clone. This chain joins TRBV28 and TRBJ1-6; tentative D call: TRBD1 (5 bases). Germline lookup yields CDR1 MDHEN and CDR2 SYDVKM. This CDR3 spans 14 amino acids. V was clipped by 5 bases and J by 10 bases, with 15 bases between them. The CDR3 DNA is TGTGCCAGCAGTAGCCAGGGAACCAGCTCACCCCTCCACTTT. Its translation: CASSSQGTSSPLHF.

The chain links TRBV27 to TRBJ2-1, with 8 nucleotides matching TRBD1. The ends lost 4 bases at V and 3 bases at J; junction bases unmatched: 11. The CDR3 extends over 17 amino acids. Germline V gives CDR1 MNHEY, CDR2 SMNVEV (reference sequence). The CDR3 loop is CASSSTGQGIFYNEQFF. The CDR3, as DNA: TGTGCCAGCAGTTCAACAGGACAGGGCATCTTCTACAATGAGCAGTTCTTC.

This clone showed up just once. The chain has TRBV2 and TRBJ2-7, with TRBD1 matching over 9 bases. The CDR3 consists of 14 residues. Germline trimming cut 6 bases from V and 5 bases from J; bases unmatched to any gene: 8. Germline V gene lookup returns CDR1 SNHLY and CDR2 FYNNEI. The CDR3 spells CASRAGTGLDEQYF. For the CDR3, the DNA is TGTGCCAGCAGGGCCGGGACAGGGCTAGACGAGCAGTACTTC.

The genes are TRBV7-2 and TRBJ2-1; 8 bases fit TRBD1. Germline V gene data show CDR1 as SGHTA and CDR2 as FQGNSA. The trim removed 5 bases at V and 3 bases at J, leaving 6 bases unmatched. The CDR3 length is 15 residues. The CDR3 protein is CASSDQDRVYNEQFF. CDR3 sequence (DNA): TGTGCCAGCAGCGATCAGGACAGGGTCTACAATGAGCAGTTCTTC. Drawing the rest from reference TRBV7-2 and TRBJ2-1, the complete variable domain is GAGVSQSPSNKVTEKGKDVELRCDPISGHTALYWYRQSLGQGLEFLIYFQGNSAPDKSGLPSDRFSAERTGGSVSTLTIQRTQQEDSAVYLCASSDQDRVYNEQFFGPGTRLTVL.

This rearrangement joins TRBV28 to TRBJ2-3; TRBD2 aligns across 16 bases. V lost 4 bases and J lost 5; bases outside the gene matches: 15. Per germline, CDR1 MDHEN and CDR2 SYDVKM. This CDR3 comprises 20 residues. CDR3 coding DNA: TGTGCCAGCAGTTCCCGACTGGGATTGGGACTAGCGGGAGGGTTAGATACGCAGTATTTT. Translation: CASSSRLGLGLAGGLDTQYF.